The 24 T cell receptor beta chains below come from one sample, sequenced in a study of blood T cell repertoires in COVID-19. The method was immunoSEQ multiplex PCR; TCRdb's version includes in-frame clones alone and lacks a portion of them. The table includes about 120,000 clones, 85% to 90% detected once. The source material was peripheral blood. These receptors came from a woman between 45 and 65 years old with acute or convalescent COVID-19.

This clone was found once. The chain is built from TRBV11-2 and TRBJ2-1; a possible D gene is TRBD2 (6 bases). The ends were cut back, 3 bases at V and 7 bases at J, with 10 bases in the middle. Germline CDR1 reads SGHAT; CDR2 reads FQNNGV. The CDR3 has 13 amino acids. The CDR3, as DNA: TGTGCCAGCAGCTTCGGGCTAGCGAATGAGCAGTTCTTC. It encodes CASSFGLANEQFF.

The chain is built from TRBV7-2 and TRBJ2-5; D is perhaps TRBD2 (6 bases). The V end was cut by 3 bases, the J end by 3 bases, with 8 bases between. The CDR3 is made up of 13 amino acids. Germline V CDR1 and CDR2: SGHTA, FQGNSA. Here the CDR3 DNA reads TGTGCCAGCAGCTTCGGGGGAGAAGAGACCCAGTACTTC. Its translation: CASSFGGEETQYF.

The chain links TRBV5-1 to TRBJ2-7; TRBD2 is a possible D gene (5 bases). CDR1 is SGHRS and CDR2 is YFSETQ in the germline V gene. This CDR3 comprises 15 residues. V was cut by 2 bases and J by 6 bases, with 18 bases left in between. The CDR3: CASSLHGSAALEQYF. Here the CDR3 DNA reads TGCGCCAGCAGCTTACATGGTAGCGCCGCCCTCGAGCAGTACTTC.

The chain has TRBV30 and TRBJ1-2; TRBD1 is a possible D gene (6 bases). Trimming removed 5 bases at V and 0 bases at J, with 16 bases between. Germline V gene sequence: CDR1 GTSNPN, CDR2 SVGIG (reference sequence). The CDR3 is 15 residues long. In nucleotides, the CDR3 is TGTGCCTGGGAAACTAGACAGGAGACTAACTATGGCTACACCTTC. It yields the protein CAWETRQETNYGYTF.

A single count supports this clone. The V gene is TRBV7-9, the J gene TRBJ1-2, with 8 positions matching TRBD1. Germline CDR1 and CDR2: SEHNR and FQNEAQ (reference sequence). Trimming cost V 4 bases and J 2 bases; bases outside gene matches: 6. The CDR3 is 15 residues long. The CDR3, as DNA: TGTGCCAGCAGCTCTGGACAGGGAATGAACTATGGCTACACCTTC. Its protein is CASSSGQGMNYGYTF. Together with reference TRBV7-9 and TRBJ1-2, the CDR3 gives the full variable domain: DTGVSQNPRHKITKRGQNVTFRCDPISEHNRLYWYRQTLGQGPEFLTYFQNEAQLEKSRLLSDRFSAERPKGSFSTLEIQRTEQGDSAMYLCASSSGQGMNYGYTFGSGTRLTVV.

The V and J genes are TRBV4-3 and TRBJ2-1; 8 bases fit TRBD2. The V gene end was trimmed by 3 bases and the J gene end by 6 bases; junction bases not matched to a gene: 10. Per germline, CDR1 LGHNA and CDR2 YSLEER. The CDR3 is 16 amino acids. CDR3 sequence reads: CASSHSRAGGFNEQFF. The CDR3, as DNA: TGCGCCAGCAGCCACTCCCGGGCGGGAGGATTCAATGAGCAGTTCTTC.

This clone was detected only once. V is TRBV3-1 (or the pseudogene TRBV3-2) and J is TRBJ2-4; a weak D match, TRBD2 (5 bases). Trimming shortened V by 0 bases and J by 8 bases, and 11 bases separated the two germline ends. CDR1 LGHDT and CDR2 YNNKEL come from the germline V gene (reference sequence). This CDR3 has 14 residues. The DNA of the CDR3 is TGTGCCAGCAGCCAAGATGAGGAGGAGGACATTCAGTACTTC. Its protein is CASSQDEEEDIQYF.

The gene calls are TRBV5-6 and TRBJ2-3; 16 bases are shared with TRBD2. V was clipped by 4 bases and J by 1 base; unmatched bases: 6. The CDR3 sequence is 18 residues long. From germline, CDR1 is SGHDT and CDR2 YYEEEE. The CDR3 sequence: CASSQGLAGGLGTDTQYF. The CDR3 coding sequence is TGTGCCAGCAGCCAGGGACTAGCGGGGGGGTTGGGCACAGATACGCAGTATTTT.

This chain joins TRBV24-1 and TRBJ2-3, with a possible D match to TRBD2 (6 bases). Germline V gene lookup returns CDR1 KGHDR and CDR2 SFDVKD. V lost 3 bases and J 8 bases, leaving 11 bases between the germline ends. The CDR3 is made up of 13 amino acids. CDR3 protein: CATSDKSRGTQYF. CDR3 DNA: TGTGCCACCAGTGATAAATCGCGGGGTACGCAGTATTTT.

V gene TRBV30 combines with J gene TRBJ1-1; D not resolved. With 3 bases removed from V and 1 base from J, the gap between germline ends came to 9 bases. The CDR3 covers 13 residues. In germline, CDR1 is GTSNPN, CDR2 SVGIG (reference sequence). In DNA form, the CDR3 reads TGTGCCTGGAGAGTGGGCGCGAACACTGAAGCTTTCTTT. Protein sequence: CAWRVGANTEAFF.

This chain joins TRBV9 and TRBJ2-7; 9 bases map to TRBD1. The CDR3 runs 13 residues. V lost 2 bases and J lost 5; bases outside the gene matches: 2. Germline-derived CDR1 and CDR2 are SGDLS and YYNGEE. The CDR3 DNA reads TGTGCCAGCAGCGTGGACAGGGGAGACGAGCAGTACTTC. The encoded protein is CASSVDRGDEQYF.

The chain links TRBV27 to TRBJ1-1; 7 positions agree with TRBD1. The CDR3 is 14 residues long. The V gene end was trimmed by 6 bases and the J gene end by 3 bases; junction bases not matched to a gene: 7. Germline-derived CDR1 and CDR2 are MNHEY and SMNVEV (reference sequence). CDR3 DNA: TGTGCCAGCAGCTCACAGGGGACGTACACTGAAGCTTTCTTT. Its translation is CASSSQGTYTEAFF.

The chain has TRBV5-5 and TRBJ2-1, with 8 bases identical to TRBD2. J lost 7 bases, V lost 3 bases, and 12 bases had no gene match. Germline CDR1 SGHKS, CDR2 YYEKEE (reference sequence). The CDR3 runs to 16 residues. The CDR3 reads CASSSLSGGDRNEQFF. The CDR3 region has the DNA TGTGCCAGCAGCTCCCTTTCCGGGGGGGATAGAAATGAGCAGTTCTTC.

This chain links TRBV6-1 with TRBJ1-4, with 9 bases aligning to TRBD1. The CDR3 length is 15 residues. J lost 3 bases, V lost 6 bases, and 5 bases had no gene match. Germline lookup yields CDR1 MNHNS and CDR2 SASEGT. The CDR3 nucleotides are TGTGCCAGCAGCCACCGGGACAGGGCTAATGAAAAACTGTTTTTT. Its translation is CASSHRDRANEKLFF.

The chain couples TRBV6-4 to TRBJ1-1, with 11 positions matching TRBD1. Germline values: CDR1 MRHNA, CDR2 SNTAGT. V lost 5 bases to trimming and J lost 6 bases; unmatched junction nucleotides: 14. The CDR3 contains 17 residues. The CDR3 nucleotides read TGTGCCAGCAGTACCGGGACAGGGGGGAGAAGGCGCGCTGAAGCTTTCTTT. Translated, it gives CASSTGTGGRRRAEAFF.

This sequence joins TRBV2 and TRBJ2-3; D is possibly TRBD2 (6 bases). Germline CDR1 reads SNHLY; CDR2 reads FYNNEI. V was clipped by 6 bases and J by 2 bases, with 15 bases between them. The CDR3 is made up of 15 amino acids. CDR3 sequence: CASRDYQVVTDTQYF. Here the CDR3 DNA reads TGTGCCAGCAGGGACTATCAAGTGGTCACAGATACGCAGTATTTT.

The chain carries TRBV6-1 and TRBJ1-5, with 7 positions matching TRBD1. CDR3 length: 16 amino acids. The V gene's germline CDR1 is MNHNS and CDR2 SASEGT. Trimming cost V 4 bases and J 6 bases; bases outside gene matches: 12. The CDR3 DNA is TGTGCCAGCAGTGCTCTCGGGACAGCTAGCTCTCAGCCCCAGCATTTT. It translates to CASSALGTASSQPQHF.

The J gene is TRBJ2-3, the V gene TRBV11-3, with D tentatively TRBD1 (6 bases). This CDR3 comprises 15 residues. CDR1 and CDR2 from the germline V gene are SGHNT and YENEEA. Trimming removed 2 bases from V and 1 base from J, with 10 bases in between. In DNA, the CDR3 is TGTGCCAGCAGCTTAACCTCAGGGGGCACAGATACGCAGTATTTT. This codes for CASSLTSGGTDTQYF. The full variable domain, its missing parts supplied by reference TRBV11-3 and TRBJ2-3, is EAGVVQSPRYKIIEKKQPVAFWCNPISGHNTLYWYLQNLGQGPELLIRYENEEAVDDSQLPKDRFSAERLKGVDSTLKIQPAELGDSAVYLCASSLTSGGTDTQYFGPGTRLTVL.

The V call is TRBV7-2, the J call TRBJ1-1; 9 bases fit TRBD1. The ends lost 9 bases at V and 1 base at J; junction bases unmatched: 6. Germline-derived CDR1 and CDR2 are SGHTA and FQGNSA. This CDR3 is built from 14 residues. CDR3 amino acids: CASLQGAGNTEAFF. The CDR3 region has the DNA TGTGCCAGTTTACAGGGGGCCGGGAACACTGAAGCTTTCTTT.

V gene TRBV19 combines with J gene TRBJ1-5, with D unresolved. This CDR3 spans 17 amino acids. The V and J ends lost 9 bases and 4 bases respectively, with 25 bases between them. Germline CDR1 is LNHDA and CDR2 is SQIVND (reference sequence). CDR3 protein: CASQFLPDSLNNQPQHF. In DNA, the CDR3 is TGTGCCAGCCAATTCCTCCCGGACTCCCTAAATAATCAGCCCCAGCATTTT.

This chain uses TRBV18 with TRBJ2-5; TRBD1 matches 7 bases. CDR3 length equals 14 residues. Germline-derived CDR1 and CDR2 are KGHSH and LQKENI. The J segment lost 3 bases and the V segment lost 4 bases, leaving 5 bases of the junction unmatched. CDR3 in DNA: TGTGCCAGCTCACTATGGACAGGAGAAGAGACCCAGTACTTC. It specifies CASSLWTGEETQYF.

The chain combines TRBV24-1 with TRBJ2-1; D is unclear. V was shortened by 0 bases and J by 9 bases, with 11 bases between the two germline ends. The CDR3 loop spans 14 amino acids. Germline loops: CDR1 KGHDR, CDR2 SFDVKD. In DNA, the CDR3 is TGTGCCACCAGTGATTTGCTGGTTCCCGGTGAGCAGTTCTTC. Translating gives CATSDLLVPGEQFF.

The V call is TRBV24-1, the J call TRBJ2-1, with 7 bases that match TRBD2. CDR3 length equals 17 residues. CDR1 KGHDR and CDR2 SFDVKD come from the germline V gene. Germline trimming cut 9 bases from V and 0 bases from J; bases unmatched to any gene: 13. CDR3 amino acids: CATYQGGDGSSYNEQFF. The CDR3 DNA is TGTGCCACCTACCAGGGAGGGGACGGCAGCTCCTACAATGAGCAGTTCTTC.

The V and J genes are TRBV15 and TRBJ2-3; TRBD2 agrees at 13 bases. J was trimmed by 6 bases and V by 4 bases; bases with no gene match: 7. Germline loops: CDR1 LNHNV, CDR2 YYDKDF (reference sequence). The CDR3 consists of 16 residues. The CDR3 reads CATSTSWTSGGDTQYF. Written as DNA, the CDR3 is TGTGCCACCAGCACTTCGTGGACTAGCGGGGGCGATACGCAGTATTTT.